These 21 T cell receptor beta chains came from one sample sequenced in a study of T cell responses to AZD1222 COVID-19 vaccine. TCRdb's copy holds only in-frame clones and misses some; the assay was immunoSEQ multiplex PCR. The sample shows 150,000 or so clones, 85% to 95% of them seen only once. Here the sequenced sample was peripheral blood, taken on day 0 of AZD1222 vaccination. The source is an adult in good health.

The J gene is TRBJ1-2, the V gene TRBV2; 8 nucleotides align to TRBD1. The CDR3 runs 13 residues. V was clipped by 6 bases and J by 7 bases; unmatched bases: 7. Germline assignment: CDR1 SNHLY and CDR2 FYNNEI. CDR3 protein: CASSAGGAPGYTF. The CDR3 nucleotides read TGTGCCAGCAGCGCAGGGGGCGCCCCTGGCTACACCTTC.

Note on this clone: This CDR3 is also generated by other DNA sequences in the sample. V usage is TRBV9 and J usage is TRBJ2-7, with TRBD1 identical over 8 bases. Germline V gives CDR1 SGDLS, CDR2 YYNGEE. V lost 3 bases, J lost 2 bases, and 4 bases stayed unmatched. This CDR3 is built from 14 residues. CDR3 in DNA: TGTGCCAGCAGCGCTGGACAGGGACCCTACGAGCAGTACTTC. Protein product: CASSAGQGPYEQYF.

The DNA for the CDR3 is TGTGCCAGCAGTCCCGGACTAGCGGGAGGGGGGTCGCTTGAGACCCAGTACTTC. This translates into CASSPGLAGGGSLETQYF. The chain has TRBV6-6 and TRBJ2-5, with 15 bases matching TRBD2. Germline V lookup: CDR1 MNHNY, CDR2 SVGAGI (reference sequence). This CDR3 region has 18 residues. With 5 bases clipped from V and 5 bases from J, the junction kept 12 bases outside the gene matches.

The chain is built from TRBV28 and TRBJ1-1, with D perhaps TRBD1 (6 bases). Looked up from germline, CDR1 is MDHEN and CDR2 is SYDVKM. The CDR3 is made up of 18 amino acids. V dropped 6 bases and J dropped 3 bases, with 26 bases sitting between them. CDR3 sequence: CASSWYTGGYGRDTEAFF. The CDR3 coding sequence is TGTGCCAGCAGCTGGTATACGGGGGGCTATGGTAGGGACACTGAAGCTTTCTTT. Variable domain in full (rest from reference TRBV28 and TRBJ1-1): DVKVTQSSRYLVKRTGEKVFLECVQDMDHENMFWYRQDPGLGLRLIYFSYDVKMKEKGDIPEGYSVSREKKERFSLILESASTNQTSMYLCASSWYTGGYGRDTEAFFGQGTRLTVV.

The chain carries TRBV11-2 and TRBJ1-6, with D unclear. The CDR3 totals 14 residues. CDR1 and CDR2 from the germline V gene are SGHAT and FQNNGV. V lost 3 bases to trimming and J lost 9 bases, with 12 bases between them. This CDR3 reads CASSFGPEGSPLHF. CDR3 sequence (DNA): TGTGCCAGCAGCTTCGGCCCGGAAGGTTCACCCCTCCACTTT.

The chain links TRBV5-1 to TRBJ1-1; D is undetermined. The V end was cut by 5 bases, the J end by 3 bases, with 17 bases between. The germline CDR1 and CDR2 sequences are SGHRS and YFSETQ. This CDR3 spans 15 amino acids. CDR3 DNA sequence: TGCGCCAGCAGTTCCGGGTTCCGCGGCGACACTGAAGCTTTCTTT. This sequence encodes CASSSGFRGDTEAFF.

This clone came up a few times. This rearrangement joins TRBV11-1 to TRBJ2-2, with unresolved D. The germline gives CDR1 SGHAT, CDR2 FQDESV (reference sequence). The CDR3 consists of 14 residues. Trimming took 1 base from V and 5 from J, leaving 8 bases between them. CDR3 coding DNA: TGTGCCAGCAGCTTAGACGGTTTTACCGGGGAGCTGTTTTTT. This translates into CASSLDGFTGELFF.

The rearrangement uses TRBV4-2 and TRBJ1-2; D unclear. With 3 bases removed from V and 1 base from J, the gap between germline ends came to 6 bases. There are 13 residues in the CDR3. Germline V gives CDR1 LGHNA, CDR2 YNFKEQ. DNA of the CDR3: TGTGCCAGCAGCCAGGACGGTAACTATGGCTACACCTTC. Translated: CASSQDGNYGYTF.

The chain combines TRBV9 with TRBJ1-2, with TRBD1 as a possible D gene (5 bases). The germline V and J ends were trimmed by 4 bases and 8 bases, with 21 bases remaining between them. The CDR3 loop spans 15 amino acids. Germline V gives CDR1 SGDLS, CDR2 YYNGEE. CDR3 loop: CASSPRDSGPHGYTF. The CDR3, as DNA: TGTGCCAGCAGCCCTCGTGACTCGGGGCCCCACGGCTACACCTTC.

Only one count was recorded for this clone. The rearrangement links TRBV30 to TRBJ1-2; 12 positions agree with TRBD1. V was clipped by 3 bases and J by 1 base; unmatched bases: 6. Germline-derived CDR1 and CDR2 are GTSNPN and SVGIG (reference sequence). The CDR3 spans 16 residues. The CDR3 is CAWRGQGAEVNYGYTF. The CDR3, as DNA: TGTGCCTGGAGGGGACAGGGGGCAGAGGTTAACTATGGCTACACCTTC.

The chain uses TRBV19 and TRBJ1-2; D remains ambiguous. V lost 8 bases, J lost 4 bases, and 11 bases lay in between. Germline CDR1 and CDR2: LNHDA and SQIVND (reference sequence). This CDR3 is built from 12 residues. CDR3 DNA sequence: TGTGCCAGTCATGGGTTCGGCTATGGCTACACCTTC. Protein sequence: CASHGFGYGYTF.

The gene calls are TRBV4-2 and TRBJ2-3, with TRBD2 matching 12 bases. This CDR3 contains 19 residues. V was pared by 1 base and J by 4 bases, with 12 bases of the junction left unmatched. Looked up from germline, CDR1 is LGHNA and CDR2 is YNFKEQ. The CDR3 coding sequence is TGTGCCAGCAGCCAAGCGGGGCTAGCGGGGGGGGATCCCCCAGATACGCAGTATTTT. Protein: CASSQAGLAGGDPPDTQYF.

The chain employs TRBV5-1 and TRBJ2-3; 11 bases match TRBD2. The CDR3 spans 15 residues. Germline loops: CDR1 SGHRS, CDR2 YFSETQ. Germline trimming cut 4 bases from V and 5 bases from J; bases unmatched to any gene: 6. The CDR3 is CASSLAGGRGDTQYF. For the CDR3, the DNA is TGCGCCAGCAGCCTAGCGGGGGGCCGGGGAGATACGCAGTATTTT.

CDR3 sequence: CASSFGGSTNEKLFF. In DNA, the CDR3 is TGTGCCAGCAGCTTTGGGGGGTCAACTAATGAAAAACTGTTTTTT. The chain links TRBV7-9 to TRBJ1-4, with a possible D match to TRBD1 (5 bases). The length of the CDR3 is 15 residues. Trimming took 3 bases from V and 0 from J, leaving 8 bases between them. CDR1 and CDR2 (germline): SEHNR, FQNEAQ (reference sequence).

This chain joins TRBV5-1 and TRBJ2-2; no definite D call. Germline CDR1 is SGHRS and CDR2 is YFSETQ. V dropped 2 bases and J dropped 4 bases, with 15 bases sitting between them. This CDR3 is 16 amino acids long. The DNA of the CDR3 is TGCGCCAGCAGCTTTAACAGCATCCTCGGCACCGGGGAGCTGTTTTTT. Translated: CASSFNSILGTGELFF.

This chain links TRBV6-1 with TRBJ2-1; D not certain. Trimming took 1 base from V and 6 from J, leaving 19 bases between them. Germline V lookup: CDR1 MNHNS, CDR2 SASEGT. The length of the CDR3 is 17 residues. CDR3 region: CASSEGSVGYYGNEQFF. CDR3 DNA: TGTGCCAGCAGTGAAGGGAGTGTGGGCTACTACGGCAATGAGCAGTTCTTC.

V usage is TRBV5-1 and J usage is TRBJ2-1; 8 positions agree with TRBD2. This CDR3 has 15 residues. Looked up from germline, CDR1 is SGHRS and CDR2 is YFSETQ. The J segment lost 6 bases and the V segment lost 4 bases, leaving 9 bases of the junction unmatched. The CDR3 nucleotides are TGCGCCAGCAGCGCGATCCAGCGGGGGACCAATGAGCAGTTCTTC. Its protein product is CASSAIQRGTNEQFF.

The V and J genes are TRBV5-4 and TRBJ1-2, with 7 bases aligning to TRBD1. This CDR3 contains 14 residues. J gave up 4 bases and V 5 bases, and 8 bases lay outside the gene matches. Looked up from germline, CDR1 is SGHNT and CDR2 is YYREEE (reference sequence). This chain's CDR3 is CASRSTGASYGYTF. DNA for the CDR3: TGTGCCAGCAGGTCCACAGGGGCTAGCTATGGCTACACCTTC.

The J gene is TRBJ1-6, the V gene TRBV27; D is unresolved. In germline, CDR1 is MNHEY, CDR2 SMNVEV (reference sequence). V lost 3 bases to trimming and J lost 0 bases, with 12 bases between them. The CDR3 spans 17 residues. The CDR3 is CASSFGVLGSYNSPLHF. Here the CDR3 DNA reads TGTGCCAGCAGTTTTGGGGTACTGGGCTCCTATAATTCACCCCTCCACTTT.

The chain employs TRBV11-2 and TRBJ2-5; 8 nucleotides agree with TRBD2. The CDR3 sequence is 14 residues long. Germline V gene data show CDR1 as SGHAT and CDR2 as FQNNGV. V lost 7 bases, J lost 2 bases, and 6 bases stayed unmatched. CDR3 protein: CASTPTSAQETQYF. CDR3 sequence (DNA): TGTGCCAGCACCCCGACTAGCGCTCAAGAGACCCAGTACTTC.

The chain employs TRBV6-2 or TRBV6-3 and TRBJ1-5, with TRBD1 as a possible D gene (6 bases). Trimming pared 2 bases from V and 4 bases from J, leaving 12 bases between. The CDR3 extends over 15 amino acids. In germline, CDR1 is MNHEY, CDR2 SVGEGT. The CDR3 DNA reads TGTGCCAGCAGTTACGTTGGGGGGCGGAATCAGCCCCAGCATTTT. Amino acid sequence: CASSYVGGRNQPQHF.